This T cell receptor (beta chain) is from a study of T cell repertoires in aging, cancer and after chemotherapy. TRB rearrangements spanning V, D and J were amplified using mixed TRB-A/B primers. MiXCR, run by TCRdb on the multiplex PCR reads, gives a single entry per CDR3 protein. The table has some 5,000 distinct CDR3 sequences, about two fifths seen once. The J segment lost 1 base and the V segment lost 2 bases, leaving 18 bases of the junction unmatched. Germline CDR1 and CDR2: LGHNA and YSLEER. The CDR3 covers 22 residues. Peripheral blood genomic DNA, not sorted cells or RNA, was the template. The clonotype comes from a human donor in good health. The sequenced sample was blood. The rearrangement joins TRBV4-3 to TRBJ2-6, with 9 bases aligning to TRBD1. The CDR3 loop reads CASSQLLELNRDRASGANVLTF. The CDR3 DNA reads TGCGCCAGCAGCCAACTACTTGAGCTCAACCGGGACAGGGCTTCTGGGGCCAACGTCCTGACTTTC.